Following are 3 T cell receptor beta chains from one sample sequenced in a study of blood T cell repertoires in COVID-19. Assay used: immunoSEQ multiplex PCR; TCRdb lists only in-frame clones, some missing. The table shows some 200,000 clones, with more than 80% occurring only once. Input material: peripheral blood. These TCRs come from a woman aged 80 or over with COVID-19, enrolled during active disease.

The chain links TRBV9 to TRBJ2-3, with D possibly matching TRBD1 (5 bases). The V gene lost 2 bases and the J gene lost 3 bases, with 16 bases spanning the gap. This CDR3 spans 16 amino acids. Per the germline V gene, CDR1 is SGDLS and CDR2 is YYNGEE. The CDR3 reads CASSVNPGQGTDTQYF. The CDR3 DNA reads TGTGCCAGCAGCGTCAATCCAGGGCAGGGAACAGATACGCAGTATTTT.

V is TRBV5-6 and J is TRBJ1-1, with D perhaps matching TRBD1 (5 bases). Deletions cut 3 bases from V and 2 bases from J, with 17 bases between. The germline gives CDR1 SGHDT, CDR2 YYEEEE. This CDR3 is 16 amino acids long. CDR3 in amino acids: CASSWGSGAGNTEAFF. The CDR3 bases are TGTGCCAGCAGCTGGGGTTCCGGGGCGGGAAACACTGAAGCTTTCTTT.

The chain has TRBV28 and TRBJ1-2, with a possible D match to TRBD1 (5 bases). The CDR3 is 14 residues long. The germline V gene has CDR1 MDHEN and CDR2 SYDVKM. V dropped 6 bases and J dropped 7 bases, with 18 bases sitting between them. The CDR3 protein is CASRLKGHPLGYTF. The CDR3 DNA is TGTGCCAGCAGGCTTAAAGGACACCCGCTTGGCTACACCTTC.